Listed below are T cell receptor beta chains from one sample, sequenced in a study of blood T cell repertoires in COVID-19. Clones were sequenced by immunoSEQ multiplex PCR, and TCRdb holds only the in-frame ones, with some missing. The sample includes about 120,000 clones, roughly 83% of them seen just once. The sequenced sample was peripheral blood. The receptor set was obtained from a man aged 25-45 years with acute or convalescent COVID-19. Both conserved end residues are part of each CDR3. A D gene is named only where the DNA matches it firmly. Clone size, where shown, is once, few, many, or a class for clones that have expanded.

size	D	V	J	DNA	CDR3
.	.	TRBV7-6	TRBJ1-5	TGTGCCAGCAGCTTAGGCGGATTGGGTCGGCAGCCCCAGCATTTT	CASSLGGLGRQPQHF
.	.	TRBV5-4	TRBJ2-7	TGTGCCAGCAGGCCCATGGGAGGATACGAGCAGTACTTC	CASRPMGGYEQYF
.	TRBD2	TRBV19	TRBJ2-4	TGTGCCAGTAGTATAGATCTAATCCTCGCGGGGGGGTATAAAAACATTCAGTACTTC	CASSIDLILAGGYKNIQYF
.	TRBD1	TRBV27	TRBJ1-2	TGTGCCAGCAGTTTCCGCCGGGACAGGGGGCCAGCTAACTATGGCTACACCTTC	CASSFRRDRGPANYGYTF
.	.	TRBV10-3	TRBJ1-3	TGTGCCATCAATCCGGGAGCCTCTGGAAACACCATATATTTT	CAINPGASGNTIYF
.	TRBD2	TRBV7-9	TRBJ2-3	TGTGCCAGCAGCGGGAGGGTGATGAAGCGGGGGGGTAGGGCAGATACGCAGTATTTT	CASSGRVMKRGGRADTQYF
.	TRBD1	TRBV30	TRBJ1-4	TGTGCCTGGAGTCCCCTTACAGGGGGAAAACTGTTTTTT	CAWSPLTGGKLFF
.	TRBD1	TRBV19	TRBJ2-5	TGTGCCAGTAGCCCCCAGGACAGGGGACACGAGACCCAGTACTTC	CASSPQDRGHETQYF
.	.	TRBV5-1	TRBJ1-6	TGCGCCAGCAGCTCGACAGGATCTAGCTATAATTCACCCCTCCACTTT	CASSSTGSSYNSPLHF
.	TRBD2	TRBV5-4	TRBJ2-2	TGTGCCAGCAGCTTTCGGGGGGGCAGTAGAACCGGGGAGCTGTTTTTT	CASSFRGGSRTGELFF
.	TRBD1	TRBV7-2	TRBJ1-3	TGTGCCAGCAGCTTCGACAGGGGGCCTGGAAACACCATATATTTT	CASSFDRGPGNTIYF
.	.	TRBV7-9	TRBJ1-1	TGTGCCAGCAGCTTAATGGGTGCCAGGGCGAACACTGAAGCTTTCTTT	CASSLMGARANTEAFF
.	TRBD1	TRBV6-5	TRBJ2-7	TGTGCCAGCAGCGTGACAGGGGGGTTCTACGAGCAGTACTTC	CASSVTGGFYEQYF
few	.	TRBV14	TRBJ2-2	TGTGCCAGCAGCCAGCAAACTTACACCGGGGAGCTGTTTTTT	CASSQQTYTGELFF
.	.	TRBV12-3/TRBV12-4	TRBJ1-4	TGTGCCAGCAGTTTTTTCGGCGGGACAAAACTGTTTTTT	CASSFFGGTKLFF
.	TRBD2	TRBV3-1/TRBV3-2	TRBJ2-7	TGTGCCAGCAGCATTCCGGGACTAGCGGGGGGGCCCGACGAGCAGTACTTC	CASSIPGLAGGPDEQYF
medium-sized	TRBD2	TRBV6-4	TRBJ2-1	TGTGCCAGCAGTGACTCGCTAGCGGGGGGCGAGCAGTTCTTC	CASSDSLAGGEQFF
.	.	TRBV15	TRBJ1-2	TGTGCCACCAGCAGAGATACGACAGACAACTATGGCTACACCTTC	CATSRDTTDNYGYTF
.	TRBD2	TRBV4-1	TRBJ2-1	TGCGCCAGCAGCTCCCAGACTAGCGGGAGGTTATCCTACAATGAGCAGTTCTTC	CASSSQTSGRLSYNEQFF
.	.	TRBV12-3/TRBV12-4	TRBJ1-5	TGTGCCAGCACTAGAGGTGAGGGACAGCCCCAGCATTTT	CASTRGEGQPQHF
.	.	TRBV6-5	TRBJ1-2	TGTGCCAGCAGTTACTCGATTGGGGGGTGGTCCTATGGCTACACCTTC	CASSYSIGGWSYGYTF
once	.	TRBV4-3	TRBJ2-5	TGCGCCAGCAGCCAAGGAGCGTCCAGGGGAAAAGAGACCCAGTACTTC	CASSQGASRGKETQYF
.	.	TRBV27	TRBJ2-7	TGTGCCAGCAGTTTAGGGCTCACGAGCTCCTACGAGCAGTACTTC	CASSLGLTSSYEQYF
.	.	TRBV7-3	TRBJ2-1	TGTGCCAGCAGCTTATCAGGGTACAATGAGCAGTTCTTC	CASSLSGYNEQFF